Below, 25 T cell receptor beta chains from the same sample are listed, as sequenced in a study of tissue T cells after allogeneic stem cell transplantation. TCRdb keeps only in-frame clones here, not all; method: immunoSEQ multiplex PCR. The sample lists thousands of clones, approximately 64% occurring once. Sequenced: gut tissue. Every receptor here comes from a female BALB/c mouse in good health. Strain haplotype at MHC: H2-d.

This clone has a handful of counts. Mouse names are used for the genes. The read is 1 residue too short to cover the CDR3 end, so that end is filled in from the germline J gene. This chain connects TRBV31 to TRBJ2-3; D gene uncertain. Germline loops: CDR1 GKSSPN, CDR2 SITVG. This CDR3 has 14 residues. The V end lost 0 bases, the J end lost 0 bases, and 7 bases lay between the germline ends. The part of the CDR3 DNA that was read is TGTGCCTGGAGTCTACCGGTTAGTGCAGAAACGCTGTAT. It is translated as CAWSLPVSAETLY. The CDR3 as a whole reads CAWSLPVSAETLYF.

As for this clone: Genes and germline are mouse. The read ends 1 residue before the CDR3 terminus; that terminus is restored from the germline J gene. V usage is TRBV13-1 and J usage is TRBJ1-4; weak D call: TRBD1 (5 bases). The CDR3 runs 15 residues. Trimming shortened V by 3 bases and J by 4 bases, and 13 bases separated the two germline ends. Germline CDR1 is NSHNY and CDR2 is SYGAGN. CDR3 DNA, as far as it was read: TGTGCCAGCAGTGGCCTCCGGGACCGCAACGAAAGATTATTT. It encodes CASSGLRDRNERLF. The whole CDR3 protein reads CASSGLRDRNERLFF.

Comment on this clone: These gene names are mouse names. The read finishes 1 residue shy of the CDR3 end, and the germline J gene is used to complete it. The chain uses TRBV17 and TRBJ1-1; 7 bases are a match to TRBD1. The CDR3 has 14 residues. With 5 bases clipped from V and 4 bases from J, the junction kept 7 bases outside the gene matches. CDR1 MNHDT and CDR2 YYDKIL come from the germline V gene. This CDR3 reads CASSRDRVGTEVFF. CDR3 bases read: TGTGCTAGCAGTCGCGACAGGGTGGGCACAGAAGTCTTC.

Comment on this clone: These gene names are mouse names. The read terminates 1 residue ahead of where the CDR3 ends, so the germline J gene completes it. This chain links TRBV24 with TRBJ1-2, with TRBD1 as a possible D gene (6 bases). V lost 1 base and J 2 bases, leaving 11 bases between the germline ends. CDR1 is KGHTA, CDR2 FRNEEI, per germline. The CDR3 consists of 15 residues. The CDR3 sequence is CASSLSRGENSDYTF. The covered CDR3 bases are TGTGCCAGCAGTCTGTCCAGGGGAGAGAACTCCGACTACACC.

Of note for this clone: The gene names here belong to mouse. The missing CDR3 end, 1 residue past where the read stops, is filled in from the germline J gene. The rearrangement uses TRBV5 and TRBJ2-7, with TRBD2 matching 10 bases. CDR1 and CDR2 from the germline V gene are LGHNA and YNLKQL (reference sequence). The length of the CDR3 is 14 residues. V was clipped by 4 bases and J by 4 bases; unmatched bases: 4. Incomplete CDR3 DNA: TGTGCCAGCAGCCCTCAGGACTGGGGGTATGAACAGTAC. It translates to CASSPQDWGYEQY. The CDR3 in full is CASSPQDWGYEQYF.

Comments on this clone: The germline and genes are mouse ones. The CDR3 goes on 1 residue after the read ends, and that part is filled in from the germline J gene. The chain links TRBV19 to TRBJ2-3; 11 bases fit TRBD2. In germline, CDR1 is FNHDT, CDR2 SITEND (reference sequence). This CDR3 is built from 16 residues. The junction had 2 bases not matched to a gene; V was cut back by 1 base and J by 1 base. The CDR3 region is CASSINWGGGAETLYF. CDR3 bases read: TGTGCCAGCAGTATAAACTGGGGGGGCGGTGCAGAAACGCTGTAT.

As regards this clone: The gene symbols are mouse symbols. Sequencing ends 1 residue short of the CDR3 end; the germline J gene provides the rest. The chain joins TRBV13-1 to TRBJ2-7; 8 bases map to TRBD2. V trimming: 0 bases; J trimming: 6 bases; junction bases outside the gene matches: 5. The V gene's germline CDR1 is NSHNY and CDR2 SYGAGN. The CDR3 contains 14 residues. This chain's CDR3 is CASSDAGGRIEQYF. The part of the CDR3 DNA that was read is TGTGCCAGCAGTGATGCGGGGGGGCGCATTGAACAGTAC.

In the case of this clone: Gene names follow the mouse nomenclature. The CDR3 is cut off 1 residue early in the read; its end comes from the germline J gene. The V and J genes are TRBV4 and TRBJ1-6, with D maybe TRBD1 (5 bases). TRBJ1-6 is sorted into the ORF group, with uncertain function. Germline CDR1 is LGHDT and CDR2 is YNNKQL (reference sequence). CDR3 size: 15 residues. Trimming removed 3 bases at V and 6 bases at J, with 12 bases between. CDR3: CASSYGREFNSPLYF. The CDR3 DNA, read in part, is TGTGCCAGCAGCTATGGCAGGGAATTTAATTCGCCCCTCTAC.

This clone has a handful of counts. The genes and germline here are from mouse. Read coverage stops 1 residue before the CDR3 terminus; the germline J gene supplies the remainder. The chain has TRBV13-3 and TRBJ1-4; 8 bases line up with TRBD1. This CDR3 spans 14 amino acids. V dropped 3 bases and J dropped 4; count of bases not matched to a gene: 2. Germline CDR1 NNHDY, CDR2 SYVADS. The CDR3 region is CASSGTGGNERLFF. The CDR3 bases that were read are TGTGCCAGCAGTGGCACAGGGGGCAACGAAAGATTATTT. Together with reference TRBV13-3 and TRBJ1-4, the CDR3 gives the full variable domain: EAAVTQSPRSKVAVTGGKVTLSCHQTNNHDYMYWYRQDTGHGLRLIHYSYVADSTEKGDIPDGYKASRPSQENFSLILELASLSQTAVYFCASSGTGGNERLFFGHGTKLSVL.

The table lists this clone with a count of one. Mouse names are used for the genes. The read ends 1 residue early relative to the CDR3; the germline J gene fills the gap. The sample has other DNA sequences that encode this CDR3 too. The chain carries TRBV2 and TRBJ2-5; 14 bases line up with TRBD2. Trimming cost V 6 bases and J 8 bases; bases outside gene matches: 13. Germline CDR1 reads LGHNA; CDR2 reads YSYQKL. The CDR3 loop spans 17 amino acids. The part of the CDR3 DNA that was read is TGTGCCAGCAGACTCCGGGGAGGGGACTGGGGGGGCTCCACCCAGTAC. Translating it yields CASRLRGGDWGGSTQY. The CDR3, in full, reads CASRLRGGDWGGSTQYF.

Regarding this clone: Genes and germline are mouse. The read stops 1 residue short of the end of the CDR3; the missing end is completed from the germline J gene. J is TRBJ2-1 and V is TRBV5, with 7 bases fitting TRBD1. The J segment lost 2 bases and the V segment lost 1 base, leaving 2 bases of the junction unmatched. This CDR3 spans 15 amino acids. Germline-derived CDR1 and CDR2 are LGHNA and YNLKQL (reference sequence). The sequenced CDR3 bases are TGTGCCAGCAGCCAAGTTGGACAGGACTATGCTGAGCAGTTC. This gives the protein CASSQVGQDYAEQF. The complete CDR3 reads CASSQVGQDYAEQFF.

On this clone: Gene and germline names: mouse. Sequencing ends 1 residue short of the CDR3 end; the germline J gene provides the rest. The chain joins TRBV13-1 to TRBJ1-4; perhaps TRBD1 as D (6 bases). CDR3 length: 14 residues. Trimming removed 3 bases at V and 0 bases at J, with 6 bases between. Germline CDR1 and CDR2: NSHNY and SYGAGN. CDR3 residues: CASSGTVSNERLFF. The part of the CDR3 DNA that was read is TGTGCCAGCAGTGGGACAGTTTCCAACGAAAGATTATTT.

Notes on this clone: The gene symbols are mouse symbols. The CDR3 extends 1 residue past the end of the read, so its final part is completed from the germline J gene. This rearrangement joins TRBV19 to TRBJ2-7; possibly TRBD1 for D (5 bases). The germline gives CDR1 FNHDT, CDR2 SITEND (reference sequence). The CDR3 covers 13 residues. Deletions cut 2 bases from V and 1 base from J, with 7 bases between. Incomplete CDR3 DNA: TGTGCCAGCAGTATCAGGGTTTCCTATGAACAGTAC. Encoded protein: CASSIRVSYEQY. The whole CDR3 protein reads CASSIRVSYEQYF.

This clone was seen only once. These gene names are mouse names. CDR3 region: CTCSADWGSTGQLYF. The covered CDR3 bases are TGCACCTGCAGTGCAGACTGGGGTAGCACCGGGCAGCTCTAC. V is TRBV1 and J is TRBJ2-2; possible D gene TRBD2, 6 bases. The read ends 1 residue before the CDR3 terminus; that terminus is restored from the germline J gene. Germline CDR1 NSQYPW, CDR2 LRSPGD (reference sequence). The CDR3 length is 15 residues. V gave up 0 bases and J gave up 4 bases, with 9 bases separating them. Supplemented by reference TRBV1 and TRBJ2-2, the full variable domain reads VTLLEQNPRWRLVPRGQAVNLRCILKNSQYPWMSWYQQDLQKQLQWLFTLRSPGDKEVKSLPGADYLATRVTDTELRLQVANMSQGRTLYCTCSADWGSTGQLYFGEGSKLTVL.

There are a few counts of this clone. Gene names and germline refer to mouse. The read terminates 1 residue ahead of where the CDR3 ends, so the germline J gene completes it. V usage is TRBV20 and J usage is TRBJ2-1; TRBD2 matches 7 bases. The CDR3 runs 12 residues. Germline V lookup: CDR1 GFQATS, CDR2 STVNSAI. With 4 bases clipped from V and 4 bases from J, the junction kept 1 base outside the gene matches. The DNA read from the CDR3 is TGTGGTGCTACTGGGGGATATGCTGAGCAGTTC. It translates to CGATGGYAEQF. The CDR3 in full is CGATGGYAEQFF.

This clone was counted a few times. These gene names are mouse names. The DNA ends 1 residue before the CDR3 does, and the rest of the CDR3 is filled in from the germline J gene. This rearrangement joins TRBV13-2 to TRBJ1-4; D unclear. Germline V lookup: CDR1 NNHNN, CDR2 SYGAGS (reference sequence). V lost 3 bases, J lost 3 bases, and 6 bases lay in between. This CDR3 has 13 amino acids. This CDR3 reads CASGGTANERLFF. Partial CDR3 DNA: TGTGCCAGCGGTGGGACCGCCAACGAAAGATTATTT.

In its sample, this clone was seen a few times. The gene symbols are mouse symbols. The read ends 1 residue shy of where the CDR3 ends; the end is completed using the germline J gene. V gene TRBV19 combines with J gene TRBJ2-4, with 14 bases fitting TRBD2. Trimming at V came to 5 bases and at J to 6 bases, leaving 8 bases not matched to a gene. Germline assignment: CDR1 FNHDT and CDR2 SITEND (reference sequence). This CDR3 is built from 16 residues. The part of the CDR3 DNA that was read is TGTGCCAGCAGAGGGACTGGGGGGGCGCGAGGGAACACCTTGTAC. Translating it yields CASRGTGGARGNTLY. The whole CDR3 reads CASRGTGGARGNTLYF.

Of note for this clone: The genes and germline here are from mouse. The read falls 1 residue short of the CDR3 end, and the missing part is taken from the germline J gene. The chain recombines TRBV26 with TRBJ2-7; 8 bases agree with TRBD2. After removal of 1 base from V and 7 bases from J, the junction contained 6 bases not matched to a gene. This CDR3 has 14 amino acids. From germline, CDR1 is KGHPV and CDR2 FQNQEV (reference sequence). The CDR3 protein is CASSLWGGRWEQYF. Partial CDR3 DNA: TGTGCCAGCAGTCTGTGGGGGGGGCGCTGGGAACAGTAC.

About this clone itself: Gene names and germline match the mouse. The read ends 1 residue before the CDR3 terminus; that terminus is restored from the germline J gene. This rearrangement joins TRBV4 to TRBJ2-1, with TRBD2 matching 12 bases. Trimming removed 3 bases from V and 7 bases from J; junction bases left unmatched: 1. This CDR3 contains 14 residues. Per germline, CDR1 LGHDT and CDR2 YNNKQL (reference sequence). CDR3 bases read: TGTGCCAGCAGCTACGGGACTGGGGGGGCTGAGCAGTTC. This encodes CASSYGTGGAEQF. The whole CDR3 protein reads CASSYGTGGAEQFF.

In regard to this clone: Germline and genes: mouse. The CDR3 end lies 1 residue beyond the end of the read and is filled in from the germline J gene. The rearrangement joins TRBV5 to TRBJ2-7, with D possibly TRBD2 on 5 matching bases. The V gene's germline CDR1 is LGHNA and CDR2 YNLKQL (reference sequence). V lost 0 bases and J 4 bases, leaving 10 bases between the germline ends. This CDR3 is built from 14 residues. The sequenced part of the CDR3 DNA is TGTGCCAGCAGCCAAGATTGGGGTCCTTATGAACAGTAC. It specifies CASSQDWGPYEQY. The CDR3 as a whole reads CASSQDWGPYEQYF.

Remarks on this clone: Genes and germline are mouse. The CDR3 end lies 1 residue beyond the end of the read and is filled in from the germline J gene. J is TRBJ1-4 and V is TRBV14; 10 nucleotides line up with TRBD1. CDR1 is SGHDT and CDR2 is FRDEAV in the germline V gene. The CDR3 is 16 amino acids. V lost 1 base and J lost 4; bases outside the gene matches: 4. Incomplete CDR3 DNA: TGTGCCAGCAGTTTCGCGAGGGACAGGGGCAACGAAAGATTATTT. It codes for CASSFARDRGNERLF. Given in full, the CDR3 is CASSFARDRGNERLFF. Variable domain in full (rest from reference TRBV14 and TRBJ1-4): EAGVTQSPRYAVLQEGQAVSFWCDPISGHDTLYWYQQPRDQGPQLLVYFRDEAVIDNSQLPSDRFSAVRPKGTNSTLKIQSAKQGDTATYLCASSFARDRGNERLFFGHGTKLSVL.

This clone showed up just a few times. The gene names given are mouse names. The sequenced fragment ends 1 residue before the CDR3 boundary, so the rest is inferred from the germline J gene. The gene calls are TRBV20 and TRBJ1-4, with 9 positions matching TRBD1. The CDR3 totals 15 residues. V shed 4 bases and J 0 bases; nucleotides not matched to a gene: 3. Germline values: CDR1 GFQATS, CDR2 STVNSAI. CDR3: CGANRGRVSNERLFF. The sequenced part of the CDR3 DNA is TGTGGTGCTAACAGGGGGCGAGTTTCCAACGAAAGATTATTT.

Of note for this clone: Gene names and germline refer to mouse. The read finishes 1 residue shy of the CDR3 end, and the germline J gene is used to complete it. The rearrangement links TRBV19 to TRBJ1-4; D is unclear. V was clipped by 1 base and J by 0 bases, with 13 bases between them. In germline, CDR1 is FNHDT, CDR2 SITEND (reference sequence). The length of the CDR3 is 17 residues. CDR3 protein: CASSIFQASFSNERLFF. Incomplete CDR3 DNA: TGTGCCAGCAGTATATTTCAGGCCTCTTTTTCCAACGAAAGATTATTT.

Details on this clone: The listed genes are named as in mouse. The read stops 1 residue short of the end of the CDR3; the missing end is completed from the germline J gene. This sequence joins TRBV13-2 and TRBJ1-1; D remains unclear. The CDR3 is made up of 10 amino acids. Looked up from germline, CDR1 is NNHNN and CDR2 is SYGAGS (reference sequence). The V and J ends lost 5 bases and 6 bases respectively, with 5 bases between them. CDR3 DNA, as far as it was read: TGTGCCAGCGGGGTATCAGAAGTCTTC. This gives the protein CASGVSEVF. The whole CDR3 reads CASGVSEVFF.

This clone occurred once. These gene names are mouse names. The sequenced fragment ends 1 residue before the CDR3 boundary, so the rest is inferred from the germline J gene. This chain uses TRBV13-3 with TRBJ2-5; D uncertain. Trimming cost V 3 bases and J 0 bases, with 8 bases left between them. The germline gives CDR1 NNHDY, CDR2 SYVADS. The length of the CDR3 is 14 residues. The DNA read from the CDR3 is TGTGCCAGCAGTGGACTCGCCAACCAAGACACCCAGTAC. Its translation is CASSGLANQDTQY. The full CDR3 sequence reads CASSGLANQDTQYF. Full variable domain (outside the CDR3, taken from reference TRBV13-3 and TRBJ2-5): EAAVTQSPRSKVAVTGGKVTLSCHQTNNHDYMYWYRQDTGHGLRLIHYSYVADSTEKGDIPDGYKASRPSQENFSLILELASLSQTAVYFCASSGLANQDTQYFGPGTRLLVL.